This record looks at one T cell receptor beta chain sequence and its context. Its antigen is still unknown. These data belong to a study of blood T cells in healthy people across ages. General study points: TCR beta diversity per million T cells fell roughly linearly with age. Naive T cell percentage strongly correlated with TCR beta diversity. Investigators viewed diversity estimates from one million T cells as underestimates, the study reported.

With a J-beta primer mix and a sample-barcoded 5' primer, a second PCR ran roughly 6 to 11 cycles. Each TCR beta cDNA got a 12-nucleotide random molecular identifier. TCRdb called the 5' RACE reads again in MiXCR, with one record for every CDR3 protein. The sample comprises around 1.5 million distinct CDR3 sequences, roughly 59% of which are singletons, and 5% to 7% rests with the top ten. Per the germline V gene, CDR1 is MNHEY and CDR2 is SMNVEV (reference sequence). The CDR3 is 14 amino acids. The V and J ends lost 5 bases and 6 bases, in that order; junction bases with no gene match: 9. The sequenced sample consisted of blood. This TCR was sampled from a man in his late teens or twenties in good health. The V call is TRBV27, the J call TRBJ1-2; 7 bases align to TRBD1. CDR3 amino acids: CASSPEGAGNGYTF. CDR3 DNA sequence: TGTGCCAGCAGTCCCGAGGGGGCTGGGAATGGCTACACCTTC.